This is a list of T cell receptor beta chains from one sample in a study of shared clonotypes between healthy human individuals. Generated by immunoSEQ multiplex PCR, the TCRdb table keeps only in-frame clones and is missing some. The profile shows 950,000 to 1,300,000 clones, more than 60% of them singletons. Sequences were obtained from memory CD4+ T cells sorted from blood. The receptors come from a man between 18 and 35 years old in good health. The CDR3 runs from the conserved cysteine through the conserved F or W. D genes are given only for firm matches. Size is stated for part of the rows, as once, few or many counts, or as a class when the clone is expanded.

abundance,v_gene,d_gene,j_gene,CDR3nt,CDR3aa
-,TRBV18,-,TRBJ1-1,TGTGCCAGCTCACCGAATTTGGGGGGCAATGATGAAGCTTTCTTT,CASSPNLGGNDEAFF
-,TRBV9,-,TRBJ2-2,TGTGCCAGCAGCGACCCATCCGGGGAGCTGTTTTTT,CASSDPSGELFF
-,TRBV30,-,TRBJ2-7,TGTGCCTGGAGTGTACTAGGCTCATCCTACGAGCAGTACTTC,CAWSVLGSSYEQYF
-,TRBV18,-,TRBJ2-7,TGTGCCAGCTCACCACCGTCCGAGTCCTACGAGCAGTACTTC,CASSPPSESYEQYF
once,TRBV5-1,TRBD2,TRBJ2-1,TGCGCCAGCAGCTTGGGGACTAGCGGGAGGAACCTAGACTACAATGAGCAGTTCTTC,CASSLGTSGRNLDYNEQFF
-,TRBV9,-,TRBJ2-5,TGTGCCAGCAGCCCCCGCGGGCACCTCCAAGAGACCCAGTACTTC,CASSPRGHLQETQYF
-,TRBV7-2,-,TRBJ1-1,TGTGCCAGCAGCTTAGGGGGGCACACTGAAGCTTTCTTT,CASSLGGHTEAFF
-,TRBV11-1,-,TRBJ2-7,TGTGCCAGCAGCGTGCCGGGACCATCCTACGAGCAGTACTTC,CASSVPGPSYEQYF
-,TRBV5-1,-,TRBJ1-2,TGCGCCAGCAGCCCCTCTGCGGGCACTAACTATGGCTACACCTTC,CASSPSAGTNYGYTF
few,TRBV28,-,TRBJ2-7,TGTGCCAGCACCTCGGGCCGGCCCGAGCAGTACTTC,CASTSGRPEQYF
-,TRBV5-4,-,TRBJ2-1,TGTGCCAGCGGTTTGGGGGAGAGTTACATGGAGCAGTTCTTC,CASGLGESYMEQFF
-,TRBV6-1,-,TRBJ1-2,TGTGCCAGCAGTGAAAATCAGAATGGCTACACCTTC,CASSENQNGYTF
-,TRBV7-9,TRBD1,TRBJ2-7,TGTGCCAGCAGCTTAGATGGACAGGGTGCCTACGAGCAGTACTTC,CASSLDGQGAYEQYF
-,TRBV29-1,-,TRBJ2-3,TGCAGCGTTCCGGGGACGCGAGGGAGCACAGATACGCAGTATTTT,CSVPGTRGSTDTQYF
-,TRBV28,TRBD1,TRBJ1-5,TGTGCCAGTCTCAGGGGGACCAATCAGCCCCAGCATTTT,CASLRGTNQPQHF
-,TRBV7-2,-,TRBJ1-4,TGTGCCAGCAGCTCCCGTGGAAAACTGTTTTTT,CASSSRGKLFF
-,TRBV4-1,-,TRBJ2-7,TGCGCCAGCAGCCAACCGCCCGCGGGGATATACGAGCAGTACTTC,CASSQPPAGIYEQYF
-,TRBV30,-,TRBJ2-3,TGTGCCTGGAGCGGAGGATGGGACACAGATACGCAGTATTTT,CAWSGGWDTDTQYF
-,TRBV15,-,TRBJ2-1,TGTGCCACCAGCAGAGATGAGCTAGCTTCAGGAGAGCAGTTCTTC,CATSRDELASGEQFF
-,TRBV6-1,-,TRBJ2-7,TGTGCCAGCAGGGACAATCTTCGCGAGCAGTACTTC,CASRDNLREQYF
-,TRBV5-8,TRBD1,TRBJ2-2,TGTGCCAGCCGGGACAGGGGTCTCGTCGGAAAGCTGTTTTTT,CASRDRGLVGKLFF
once,TRBV7-3,-,TRBJ1-3,TGTGCCAGCAGCTTAACAGGGCAATCTGGAAACACCATATATTTT,CASSLTGQSGNTIYF
-,TRBV6-5,-,TRBJ1-6,TGTGCCAGCAGTTTGGGTATTGGGGAGAATAATTCACCCCTCCACTTT,CASSLGIGENNSPLHF
few,TRBV6-1,-,TRBJ1-2,TGTGCCAGCAGTGAAGCGCCGGCAGGATGGGGCTACACCTTC,CASSEAPAGWGYTF
-,TRBV5-6,TRBD1,TRBJ1-3,TGTGCCAGCAGCTTGGGACAGGGGGCGTTGGGAAACACCATATATTTT,CASSLGQGALGNTIYF
-,TRBV19,-,TRBJ1-6,TGTGCCAGTAGGCGTGACGGCTCCTATAATTCACCCCTCCACTTT,CASRRDGSYNSPLHF
-,TRBV9,-,TRBJ2-2,TGTGCCAGCAGCGTCCGCGACGGGAGCAACGGGGAGCTGTTTTTT,CASSVRDGSNGELFF
few,TRBV28,TRBD1,TRBJ2-3,TGTGCCAGCTCTTCCCCCCAGGGGGCAACAGATACGCAGTATTTT,CASSSPQGATDTQYF
-,TRBV4-3,-,TRBJ2-7,TGCGCCAGCAGCCAACAGGGGGGGCACGAGCAGTACTTC,CASSQQGGHEQYF
-,TRBV30,-,TRBJ1-3,TGTGCCTGGAGTGTGGGCCGCTCTGGAAACACCATATATTTT,CAWSVGRSGNTIYF
-,TRBV5-5,-,TRBJ1-6,TGTGCCAGCAGCTCCTGGACGGAGAATTCACCCCTCCACTTT,CASSSWTENSPLHF
-,TRBV19,-,TRBJ2-2,TGTGCCAGTAGAACCAGGGGACCGGGGAACACCGGGGAGCTGTTTTTT,CASRTRGPGNTGELFF
-,TRBV18,TRBD2,TRBJ2-2,TGTGCCAGCTCAAGTGGACTAGCGGGAGTCACCGGGGAGCTGTTTTTT,CASSSGLAGVTGELFF